The 6 T cell receptor beta chains given below trace back to one sample, sequenced in a study of cytomegalovirus exposure and HLA in healthy donors. PCR employed 60 Vbeta and 13 Jbeta primers. Clones were sequenced by immunoSEQ multiplex PCR, and TCRdb holds only the in-frame ones, with some missing. Of more than 85,000 clones detected, approximately 68% appear once; the ten largest clones hold approximately 4.8%. Material for sequencing was PBMCs. These receptors all come from a woman aged 18-29 years in good health and CMV-seropositive.

This rearrangement joins TRBV18 to TRBJ2-7; TRBD2 matches 10 bases. Germline assignment: CDR1 KGHSH and CDR2 LQKENI. V lost 3 bases and J lost 5; bases outside the gene matches: 4. The CDR3 runs to 14 residues. CDR3 in DNA: TGTGCCAGCTCACCTTCTAGCGGGAGCCACGAGCAGTACTTC. It codes for CASSPSSGSHEQYF.

This chain joins TRBV7-6 and TRBJ2-5; the match to TRBD2 covers 7 bases. The CDR3 loop spans 13 amino acids. In germline, CDR1 is SGHVS, CDR2 FNYEAQ. Trimming at V came to 3 bases and at J to 3 bases, leaving 1 base not matched to a gene. The CDR3 reads CASSFAGEETQYF. The CDR3, as DNA: TGTGCCAGCAGCTTTGCGGGGGAAGAGACCCAGTACTTC. The full variable domain, completed using reference TRBV7-6 and TRBJ2-5, is GAGVSQSPRYKVTKRGQDVALRCDPISGHVSLYWYRQALGQGPEFLTYFNYEAQQDKSGLPNDRFSAERPEGSISTLTIQRTEQRDSAMYRCASSFAGEETQYFGPGTRLLVL.

The chain uses TRBV6-5 and TRBJ1-2; D remains unclear. The germline gives CDR1 MNHEY, CDR2 SVGAGI. The germline V and J ends were trimmed by 9 bases and 0 bases, with 11 bases remaining between them. This CDR3 comprises 13 residues. The CDR3 DNA sequence: TGTGCCAGTCGAGGGAATGCTAACTATGGCTACACCTTC. It is translated as CASRGNANYGYTF.

The V and J genes are TRBV5-1 and TRBJ2-3; tentative D call: TRBD2 (7 bases). Between the trimmed V and J ends, which lost 0 bases and 4 bases, there was a span of 15 bases. Germline V gene lookup returns CDR1 SGHRS and CDR2 YFSETQ. CDR3 length equals 16 residues. In nucleotides, the CDR3 is TGCGCCAGCAGCTTGGTCCGGGGGGCGCAACCAGATACGCAGTATTTT. As protein: CASSLVRGAQPDTQYF.

The rearrangement uses TRBV10-3 and TRBJ2-6; D gene uncertain. This CDR3 region has 14 residues. CDR1 and CDR2 (germline): ENHRY, SYGVKD. The V end was cut by 3 bases, the J end by 0 bases, with 3 bases between. CDR3 sequence reads: CAISDSSGANVLTF. CDR3 sequence (DNA): TGTGCCATCAGTGACAGCTCTGGGGCCAACGTCCTGACTTTC.

V gene TRBV27 combines with J gene TRBJ2-3; 7 bases agree with TRBD2. V was clipped by 4 bases and J by 0 bases; unmatched bases: 7. The germline gives CDR1 MNHEY, CDR2 SMNVEV (reference sequence). The CDR3 consists of 16 residues. CDR3 amino acids: CASSSPSGGSTDTQYF. The CDR3 region has the DNA TGTGCCAGCAGTTCGCCTAGCGGAGGGAGCACAGATACGCAGTATTTT.